Shown below are 21 T cell receptor beta chains from a single sample sequenced in a study of cytomegalovirus exposure and HLA in healthy donors. This PCR relied on a set of 60 Vbeta primers and 13 Jbeta primers. Profiling relied on immunoSEQ multiplex PCR, and the TCRdb table lists in-frame clones only, not all of them. The profile shows 200,000 or so clones, over 60% of them singletons. Material: PBMCs. The receptor source for this set is a man aged 18 to 29 in good health and CMV-seronegative.

The chain employs TRBV6-5 and TRBJ2-7, with TRBD2 identical over 7 bases. Losses at the gene ends were 4 bases for V and 0 bases for J; bases not matched to a gene: 0. The length of the CDR3 is 13 residues. Germline V gene data show CDR1 as MNHEY and CDR2 as SVGAGI. DNA for the CDR3: TGTGCCAGCAGTTGGGACTACTCCTACGAGCAGTACTTC. Its translation is CASSWDYSYEQYF.

This chain links TRBV2 with TRBJ1-1; 8 bases align to TRBD1. CDR3 size: 13 residues. CDR1 and CDR2 (germline): SNHLY, FYNNEI. After removal of 3 bases from V and 7 bases from J, the junction contained 4 bases not matched to a gene. CDR3 nucleotide sequence: TGTGCCAGCAGTGACAGGGGGCGGGGTGAAGCTTTCTTT. This gives the protein CASSDRGRGEAFF.

The gene calls are TRBV19 and TRBJ1-2; D remains unclear. The V end was cut by 0 bases, the J end by 9 bases, with 11 bases between. The CDR3 spans 13 residues. Per the germline V gene, CDR1 is LNHDA and CDR2 is SQIVND (reference sequence). The CDR3 region is CASSIEVRQSYTF. DNA of the CDR3: TGTGCCAGTAGTATAGAGGTACGCCAGAGCTACACCTTC.

V is TRBV30 and J is TRBJ2-3, with TRBD2 identical over 9 bases. This CDR3 spans 17 amino acids. The germline CDR1 and CDR2 sequences are GTSNPN and SVGIG (reference sequence). V gave up 3 bases and J gave up 0 bases; unmatched junction bases: 10. This CDR3 reads CAWRPWGSGRSTDTQYF. The DNA of the CDR3 is TGTGCCTGGAGGCCGTGGGGCAGCGGGAGGAGCACAGATACGCAGTATTTT.

The chain joins TRBV7-2 to TRBJ2-1; the match to TRBD2 covers 13 bases. J gave up 7 bases and V 5 bases, and 5 bases lay outside the gene matches. Germline-derived CDR1 and CDR2 are SGHTA and FQGNSA. The CDR3 length is 15 residues. CDR3 protein: CASSPTGLAGNEQFF. As DNA, the CDR3 is TGTGCCAGCAGCCCTACGGGACTAGCGGGAAATGAGCAGTTCTTC.

Comments on this clone: The sample has other DNA sequences that encode this CDR3 too. V is TRBV7-9 and J is TRBJ2-2; D gene unclear. The CDR3 is 14 residues long. Germline-derived CDR1 and CDR2 are SEHNR and FQNEAQ (reference sequence). Between the trimmed V and J ends, which lost 5 bases and 4 bases, there was a span of 11 bases. The CDR3 loop is CASSLSGPTGELFF. The CDR3 DNA reads as TGTGCCAGCAGCCTCTCAGGCCCCACCGGGGAGCTGTTTTTT.

Here the CDR3 reads CASSPGEQTGELFF. The CDR3, as DNA: TGTGCCAGCTCACCAGGAGAGCAAACCGGGGAGCTGTTTTTT. The J gene is TRBJ2-2, the V gene TRBV18, with D hard to call. The CDR3 sequence is 14 residues long. Trimming cost V 2 bases and J 5 bases, with 9 bases left between them. CDR1 and CDR2 (germline): KGHSH, LQKENI.

The chain joins TRBV29-1 to TRBJ1-1; 7 bases align to TRBD1. Germline assignment: CDR1 SQVTM and CDR2 ANQGSEA. V shed 4 bases, J shed 0 bases, and the junction held 5 bases outside the gene matches. The CDR3 extends over 14 amino acids. The CDR3 reads CSVGQGAMNTEAFF. The CDR3 nucleotides read TGCAGCGTTGGACAGGGCGCGATGAACACTGAAGCTTTCTTT.

The CDR3 DNA is TGTGCCAGCAGTGAAGCGCGCGGCTATGGCTACACCTTC. As protein: CASSEARGYGYTF. This sequence joins TRBV2 and TRBJ1-2; D is unresolved. Germline-derived CDR1 and CDR2 are SNHLY and FYNNEI. Between the trimmed V and J ends, which lost 0 bases and 4 bases, there was a span of 6 bases. This CDR3 spans 13 amino acids.

J is TRBJ2-5 and V is TRBV18; possibly TRBD1 for D (5 bases). The V end was cut by 8 bases, the J end by 1 base, with 8 bases between. The germline gives CDR1 KGHSH, CDR2 LQKENI. This CDR3 is built from 12 residues. CDR3 nucleotides: TGTGCCAGCACCAGGGCCCAAGAGACCCAGTACTTC. It codes for CASTRAQETQYF.

This chain connects TRBV4-1 to TRBJ2-1; 8 bases map to TRBD2. Germline lookup yields CDR1 MGHRA and CDR2 YSYEKL. The CDR3 contains 15 residues. V dropped 5 bases and J dropped 2; count of bases not matched to a gene: 5. Written as DNA, the CDR3 is TGCGCCAGCAGCGTTAGCGGGGCCACCTACAATGAGCAGTTCTTC. Translating gives CASSVSGATYNEQFF.

There are a few counts of this clone. The chain links TRBV5-1 to TRBJ2-2, with 10 bases that match TRBD2. This CDR3 is 15 amino acids long. CDR1 and CDR2 (germline): SGHRS, YFSETQ. V was clipped by 2 bases and J by 6 bases; unmatched bases: 4. For the CDR3, the DNA is TGCGCCAGCAGCTTCCTAGCGGGAGAAGCCGGGGAGCTGTTTTTT. This codes for CASSFLAGEAGELFF.

The gene calls are TRBV30 and TRBJ1-6, with a possible D match to TRBD1 (6 bases). The length of the CDR3 is 13 residues. The germline V and J ends were trimmed by 5 bases and 7 bases, with 12 bases remaining between them. Germline CDR1 and CDR2: GTSNPN and SVGIG (reference sequence). CDR3 in amino acids: CAWQKGGNSPLHF. DNA for the CDR3: TGTGCCTGGCAAAAGGGGGGGAATTCACCCCTCCACTTT. Supplemented by reference TRBV30 and TRBJ1-6, the full variable domain reads SQTIHQWPATLVQPVGSPLSLECTVEGTSNPNLYWYRQAAGRGLQLLFYSVGIGQISSEVPQNLSASRPQDRQFILSSKKLLLSDSGFYLCAWQKGGNSPLHFGNGTRLTVT.

The V call is TRBV5-1, the J call TRBJ2-2; TRBD1 aligns across 8 bases. CDR1 is SGHRS, CDR2 YFSETQ, per germline. V was pared by 4 bases and J by 4 bases, with 3 bases of the junction left unmatched. This CDR3 region has 14 residues. For the CDR3, the DNA is TGCGCCAGCAGCCCAACAGGGGGCACCGGGGAGCTGTTTTTT. The encoded protein is CASSPTGGTGELFF.

The V call is TRBV19, the J call TRBJ1-4, with D maybe TRBD1 (5 bases). Trimming stripped 3 bases from V and 8 bases from J, with 16 bases between. CDR3 length: 15 amino acids. The V gene's germline CDR1 is LNHDA and CDR2 SQIVND (reference sequence). The CDR3 DNA follows: TGTGCCAGTAGTATTATCGCCAGGGATGAGGAAAAACTGTTTTTT. This gives the protein CASSIIARDEEKLFF. Filled out from reference TRBV19 and TRBJ1-4, the complete variable domain reads DGGITQSPKYLFRKEGQNVTLSCEQNLNHDAMYWYRQDPGQGLRLIYYSQIVNDFQKGDIAEGYSVSREKKESFPLTVTSAQKNPTAFYLCASSIIARDEEKLFFGSGTQLSVL.

This clone occurred once. The V call is TRBV10-3, the J call TRBJ2-5; 9 nucleotides agree with TRBD2. Trimming cost V 10 bases and J 0 bases; bases outside gene matches: 6. Looked up from germline, CDR1 is ENHRY and CDR2 is SYGVKD. This CDR3 has 14 residues. DNA for the CDR3: TGTGCCACGAGCGGCGGGAGGGACCAAGAGACCCAGTACTTC. Amino acid sequence: CATSGGRDQETQYF.

This clone came up once. The chain uses TRBV28 and TRBJ1-3; a weak D match, TRBD1 (6 bases). The CDR3 spans 15 residues. Trimming stripped 5 bases from V and 0 bases from J, with 11 bases between. Per germline, CDR1 MDHEN and CDR2 SYDVKM. The CDR3 loop is CASSPRGHSGNTIYF. The DNA of the CDR3 is TGTGCCAGCAGTCCCAGGGGCCACTCTGGAAACACCATATATTTT.

The chain carries TRBV29-1 and TRBJ1-1, with 7 bases identical to TRBD1. The V and J ends lost 3 bases and 11 bases, in that order; junction bases with no gene match: 12. The germline V gene encodes CDR1 SQVTM and CDR2 ANQGSEA. This CDR3 comprises 13 residues. CDR3 nucleotides: TGCAGCGTTGAGGTTGGGGTGACAGGGCGGGCTTTCTTT. It yields the protein CSVEVGVTGRAFF.

The genes are TRBV2 and TRBJ2-1; D is unclear. CDR3 length: 14 residues. The ends were cut back, 0 bases at V and 4 bases at J, with 7 bases in the middle. Per the germline V gene, CDR1 is SNHLY and CDR2 is FYNNEI. This CDR3 reads CASSEAGPYNEQFF. The CDR3 coding sequence is TGTGCCAGCAGTGAAGCGGGCCCGTACAATGAGCAGTTCTTC.

V gene TRBV7-2 combines with J gene TRBJ1-5; D gene ambiguous. CDR1 is SGHTA and CDR2 is FQGNSA in the germline V gene. The length of the CDR3 is 16 residues. Trimming shortened V by 1 base and J by 6 bases, and 16 bases separated the two germline ends. CDR3 sequence (DNA): TGTGCCAGCAGCTTAGATCACAGAGTGGCGAGTCAGCCCCAGCATTTT. As protein: CASSLDHRVASQPQHF.

This clone was found a few times. This chain joins TRBV9 and TRBJ1-1, with TRBD1 as a possible D gene (5 bases). CDR3 length: 15 amino acids. With 4 bases removed from V and 4 bases from J, the gap between germline ends came to 17 bases. In germline, CDR1 is SGDLS, CDR2 YYNGEE. CDR3 DNA sequence: TGTGCCAGCAGCCCAAACCAGGGTTTAGGCACTGAAGCTTTCTTT. It codes for CASSPNQGLGTEAFF. The whole variable domain, remainder taken from reference TRBV9 and TRBJ1-1, is DSGVTQTPKHLITATGQRVTLRCSPRSGDLSVYWYQQSLDQGLQFLIQYYNGEERAKGNILERFSAQQFPDLHSELNLSSLELGDSALYFCASSPNQGLGTEAFFGQGTRLTVV.